The entry that follows covers one TCR beta chain sequence. The sample comes from a study of shared clonotypes between healthy human individuals. Sequenced by immunoSEQ multiplex PCR; TCRdb stores in-frame clones only, minus some. The table records approximately 2,300,000 clones, just under 95% of them present only once. Trimming left V 0 bases short and J 4 bases short, with 9 bases between. Looked up from germline, CDR1 is LNHNV and CDR2 is YYDKDF (reference sequence). There are 14 residues in the CDR3. Sequenced input: naive CD4+ T cells from PBMCs. Subset of the sample: CD45RA+ positively selected. The J gene is TRBJ1-2, the V gene TRBV15, with no clear D. The receptor was derived from a man between 18 and 35 years old in good health. Some clones in this sample may be carry-over from other donors' samples. CDR3 protein: CATSRDRLPYGYTF. The DNA for the CDR3 is TGTGCCACCAGCAGAGATCGTCTCCCCTATGGCTACACCTTC.